Listed below are T cell receptor beta chains from one sample, sequenced in a study of early T cells in non-severe SARS-CoV-2 infection. TCRdb processed the 5' RACE reads anew with MiXCR; each CDR3 protein has one entry. Of about 90,000 distinct CDR3 sequences in the sample, around an eighth were seen once. Sequences were obtained from whole blood. The receptors come from an adult who was a healthcare worker with PCR-confirmed SARS-CoV-2 infection or an uninfected control (not recorded which). The conserved cysteine and the conserved F or W are not part of the CDR3 here. Fields, in order: V gene, clone size, CDR3 length, CDR3 protein. The listing skips clone size in some rows; elsewhere it reads once, few, many or a size class.

>TRBV5-6|many|13
ASSLERTIYNEQF
>TRBV9|-|12
ASTRGSPNTEAF
>TRBV2|few|12
ASRLGSSYNEQF
>TRBV6-5|-|14
PSSTLAFSSYNEQF
>TRBV4-1|few|18
ASSQEGWNPKREPYNEQF
>TRBV7-8|many|13
ASSLGVADTDTQY
>TRBV6-2/TRBV6-3|few|16
ASINEAGGLAGEDTQY
>TRBV30|-|9
AWVLHNEQF
>TRBV5-6|-|12
ASSWNRGNTEAF
>TRBV12-3/TRBV12-4|few|11
ASRTSSYNEQF
>TRBV11-2|few|14
ASSLDRGQDYYGYT
>TRBV5-1|-|14
ASSLETSGRADTQY
>TRBV19|-|13
ASSPITGGFGELF
>TRBV29-1|many|10
SAEHVNTEAF
>TRBV5-1|few|12
ASSFSGDGDGYT
>TRBV7-3|-|15
ASSFSLVGAGANVLT
>TRBV5-5|-|11
ASSPGLNTEAL
>TRBV27|few|10
ASSLVAGELF
>TRBV6-6|-|11
ASKGNSYNEQF
>TRBV7-9|-|10
ASSLDLRTQY
>TRBV29-1|few|11
SVRGDSNQPQH
>TRBV27|many|12
ASSTEKEDPEAF
>TRBV3-1|many|14
ASSQVTGGIYNEQF
>TRBV6-1|many|11
ASREHGNQPQH
>TRBV18|many|14
ASSPMVRGLSDEQF
>TRBV29-1|few|11
SVIGGRGNEQF
>TRBV10-3|few|15
AISESRRERLTDTQY
>TRBV28|many|15
ASSSPLRLVNTDTQY
>TRBV12-3/TRBV12-4|many|12
ASSFGQSGSPLH
>TRBV5-6|-|13
ASSRGQGVSQPQH
>TRBV6-5|-|15
ASSYSKAGASYNEQF
>TRBV3-1|few|14
ASSQGRGRANTEAF
>TRBV7-9|-|9
ASTRYYEQF
>TRBV7-2|-|14
ASSHGGQGTKYGYT
>TRBV6-2/TRBV6-3|-|13
ASSYSGRRNQPQH
>TRBV20-1|-|10
SAPRSNTEAF
>TRBV5-1|few|14
ASSLVAGTRVAEQF
>TRBV6-5|-|12
ASSYHPTGLQQF
>TRBV19|-|12
ASSTQAWSYGYT
>TRBV18|-|9
ASSSTETQY
>TRBV28|few|10
ASSAGLPKQY
>TRBV12-3/TRBV12-4|few|12
ASRRAGGAETQY
>TRBV3-1|few|14
ASSLFLAGTYNEQF
>TRBV7-8|few|14
ASSPTLAGTAYEQY
>TRBV28|many|13
ASRMTQLRSYEQY
>TRBV11-2|-|13
ASSLDGRDTDTQY
>TRBV5-4|many|13
ASSSGGSFNQPQH
>TRBV29-1|-|10
SAGQDSYEQY
>TRBV29-1|few|16
SVEETDGWIGAKNIQY
>TRBV5-5|-|9
ASISDFEAF
>TRBV6-6|few|11
ASSLHIRNEQY
>TRBV6-5|few|14
ASRGGVRRYTDTQY
>TRBV5-1|few|13
ASSRGLAGGYEQF
>TRBV6-1|few|14
ASSEEDRPPYNEQF